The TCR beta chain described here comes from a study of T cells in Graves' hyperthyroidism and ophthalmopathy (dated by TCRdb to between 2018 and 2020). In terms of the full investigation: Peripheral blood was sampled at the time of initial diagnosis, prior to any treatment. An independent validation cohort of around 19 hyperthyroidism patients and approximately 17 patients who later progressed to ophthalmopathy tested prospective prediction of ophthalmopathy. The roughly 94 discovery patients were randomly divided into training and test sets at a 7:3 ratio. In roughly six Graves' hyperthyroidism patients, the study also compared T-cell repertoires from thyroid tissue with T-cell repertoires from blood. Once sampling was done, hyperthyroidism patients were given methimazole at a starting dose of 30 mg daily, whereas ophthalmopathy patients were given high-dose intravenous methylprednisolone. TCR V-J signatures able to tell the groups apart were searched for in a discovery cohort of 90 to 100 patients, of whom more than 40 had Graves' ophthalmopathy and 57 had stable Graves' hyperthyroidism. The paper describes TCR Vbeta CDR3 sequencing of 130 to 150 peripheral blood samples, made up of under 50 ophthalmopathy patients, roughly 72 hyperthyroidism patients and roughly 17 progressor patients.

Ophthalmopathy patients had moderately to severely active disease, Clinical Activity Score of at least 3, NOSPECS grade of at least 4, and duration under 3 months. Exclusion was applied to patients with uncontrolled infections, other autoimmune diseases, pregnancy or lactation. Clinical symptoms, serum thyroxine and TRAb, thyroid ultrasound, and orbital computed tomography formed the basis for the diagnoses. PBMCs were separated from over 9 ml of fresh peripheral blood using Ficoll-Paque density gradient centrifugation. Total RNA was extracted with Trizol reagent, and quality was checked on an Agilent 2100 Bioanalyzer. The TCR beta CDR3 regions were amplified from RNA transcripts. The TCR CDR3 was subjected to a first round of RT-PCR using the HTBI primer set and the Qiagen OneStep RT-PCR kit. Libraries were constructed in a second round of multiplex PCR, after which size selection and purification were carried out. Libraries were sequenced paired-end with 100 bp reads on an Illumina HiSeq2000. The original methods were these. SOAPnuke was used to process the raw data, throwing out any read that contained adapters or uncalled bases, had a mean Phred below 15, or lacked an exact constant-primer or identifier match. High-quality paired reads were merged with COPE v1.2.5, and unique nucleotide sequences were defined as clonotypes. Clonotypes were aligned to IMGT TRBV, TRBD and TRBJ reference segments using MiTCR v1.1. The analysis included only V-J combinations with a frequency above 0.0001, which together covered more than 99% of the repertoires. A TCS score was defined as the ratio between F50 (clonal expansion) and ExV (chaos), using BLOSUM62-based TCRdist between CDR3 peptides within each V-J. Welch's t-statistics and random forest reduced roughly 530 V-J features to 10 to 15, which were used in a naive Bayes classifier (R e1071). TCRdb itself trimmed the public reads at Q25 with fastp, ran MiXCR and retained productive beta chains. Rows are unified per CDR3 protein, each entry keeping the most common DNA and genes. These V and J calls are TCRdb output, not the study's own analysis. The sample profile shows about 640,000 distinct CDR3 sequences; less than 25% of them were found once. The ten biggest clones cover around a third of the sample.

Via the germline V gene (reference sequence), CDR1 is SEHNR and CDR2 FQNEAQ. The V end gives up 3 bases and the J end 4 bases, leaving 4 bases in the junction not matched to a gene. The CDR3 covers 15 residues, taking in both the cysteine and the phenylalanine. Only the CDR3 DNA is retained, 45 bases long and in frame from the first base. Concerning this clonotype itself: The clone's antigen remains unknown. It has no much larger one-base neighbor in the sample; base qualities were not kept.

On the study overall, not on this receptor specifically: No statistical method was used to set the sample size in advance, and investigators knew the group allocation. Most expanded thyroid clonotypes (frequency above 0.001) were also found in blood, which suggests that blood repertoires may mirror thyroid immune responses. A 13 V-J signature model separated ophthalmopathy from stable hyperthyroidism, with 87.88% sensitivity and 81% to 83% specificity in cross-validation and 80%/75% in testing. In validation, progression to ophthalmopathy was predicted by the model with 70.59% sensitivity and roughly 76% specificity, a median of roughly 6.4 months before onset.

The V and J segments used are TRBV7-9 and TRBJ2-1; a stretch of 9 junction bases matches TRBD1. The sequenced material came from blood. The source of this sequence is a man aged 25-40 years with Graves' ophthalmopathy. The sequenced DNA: TGTGCCAGCAGCTTCACACAGGGGGCGTACAATGAGCAGTTCTTC. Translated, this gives CASSFTQGAYNEQFF.